One and the same sample provided the 29 T cell receptor beta chains below, sequenced in a study of cytomegalovirus exposure and HLA in healthy donors. PCR employed 60 Vbeta and 13 Jbeta primers. The data were produced by immunoSEQ multiplex PCR, yet TCRdb's version contains in-frame clones alone and is incomplete. The sample holds a few hundred thousand clones, around 80% seen once. Sequenced material: PBMCs. The source of these receptors is a girl aged 2-10 years in good health and CMV-seronegative.

This clone was picked up a small number of times. The V gene is TRBV23-1, the J gene TRBJ2-7; tentative D call: TRBD1 (6 bases). TRBV23-1 is known as an ORF, though its function is uncertain. This CDR3 region has 18 residues. Trimming cost V 3 bases and J 3 bases, with 24 bases left between them. This CDR3 reads CASSQSIGIRTAFYEQYF. The CDR3 region has the DNA TGCGCCAGCAGTCAGTCAATCGGAATTCGGACAGCTTTCTACGAGCAGTACTTC.

The chain joins TRBV2 to TRBJ1-2; a weak D match, TRBD1 (5 bases). CDR1 is SNHLY, CDR2 FYNNEI, per germline. The CDR3 loop spans 12 amino acids. V lost 4 bases and J lost 2, with 5 bases in between. CDR3 sequence (DNA): TGTGCCAGCAGTGGACAGAACTATGGCTACACCTTC. Translated: CASSGQNYGYTF.

V and J are TRBV13 and TRBJ2-1, with 7 nucleotides matching TRBD2. This CDR3 has 17 residues. The germline V gene has CDR1 PRHDT and CDR2 FYEKMQ (reference sequence). Losses at the gene ends were 5 bases for V and 4 bases for J; bases not matched to a gene: 14. This CDR3 reads CASSPTGSGGSYNEQFF. Written as DNA, the CDR3 is TGTGCCAGCAGCCCAACGGGGTCTGGCGGGAGTTACAATGAGCAGTTCTTC. Variable domain in full (rest from reference TRBV13 and TRBJ2-1): AAGVIQSPRHLIKEKRETATLKCYPIPRHDTVYWYQQGPGQDPQFLISFYEKMQSDKGSIPDRFSAQQFSDYHSELNMSSLELGDSALYFCASSPTGSGGSYNEQFFGPGTRLTVL.

The rearrangement joins TRBV5-1 to TRBJ2-1; maybe TRBD1 (5 bases). Germline V gene sequence: CDR1 SGHRS, CDR2 YFSETQ. Trimming pared 4 bases from V and 5 bases from J, leaving 10 bases between. There are 13 residues in the CDR3. In nucleotides, the CDR3 is TGCGCCAGCAGCCCCCAGACAGACAATGAGCAGTTCTTC. This sequence encodes CASSPQTDNEQFF.

V and J are TRBV19 and TRBJ1-3; 7 positions agree with TRBD1. Germline values: CDR1 LNHDA, CDR2 SQIVND (reference sequence). This CDR3 spans 15 amino acids. V lost 5 bases, J lost 4 bases, and 8 bases stayed unmatched. The CDR3 region has the DNA TGTGCCAGTAGTCCCCGGGACAGTAGCGGAAACACCATATATTTT. Its protein product is CASSPRDSSGNTIYF. Full variable domain (outside the CDR3, taken from reference TRBV19 and TRBJ1-3): DGGITQSPKYLFRKEGQNVTLSCEQNLNHDAMYWYRQDPGQGLRLIYYSQIVNDFQKGDIAEGYSVSREKKESFPLTVTSAQKNPTAFYLCASSPRDSSGNTIYFGEGSWLTVV.

This clone is a singleton in its sample. The V call is TRBV28, the J call TRBJ2-3, with TRBD1 matching over 7 bases. Losses at the gene ends were 8 bases for V and 0 bases for J; bases not matched to a gene: 5. The CDR3 runs 14 residues. CDR1 MDHEN and CDR2 SYDVKM come from the germline V gene. CDR3 nucleotides: TGTGCCAGCGCTGACAGGGCGAGCACAGATACGCAGTATTTT. Translating it yields CASADRASTDTQYF.

The sample holds a few counts of this clone. The chain joins TRBV2 to TRBJ1-6; 7 nucleotides align to TRBD1. Germline V gene sequence: CDR1 SNHLY, CDR2 FYNNEI. CDR3 length equals 14 residues. V dropped 4 bases and J dropped 9; count of bases not matched to a gene: 6. The CDR3 here is CASSGQGIGSPLHF. The CDR3 region has the DNA TGTGCCAGCAGTGGACAGGGAATTGGTTCACCCCTCCACTTT. Filled out from reference TRBV2 and TRBJ1-6, the complete variable domain reads EPEVTQTPSHQVTQMGQEVILRCVPISNHLYFYWYRQILGQKVEFLVSFYNNEISEKSEIFDDQFSVERPDGSNFTLKIRSTKLEDSAMYFCASSGQGIGSPLHFGNGTRLTVT.

V is TRBV25-1 and J is TRBJ2-7; D is unclear. This CDR3 spans 13 amino acids. Germline CDR1 and CDR2: MGHDK and SYGVNS. Trimming removed 2 bases from V and 2 bases from J, with 7 bases in between. The CDR3 region has the DNA TGTGCCAGCAGTGAAATGCAGGCCTACGAGCAGTACTTC. This sequence encodes CASSEMQAYEQYF.

The chain is built from TRBV4-1 and TRBJ1-1; a weak D match, TRBD1 (5 bases). This CDR3 has 16 residues. Germline lookup yields CDR1 MGHRA and CDR2 YSYEKL. Trimming removed 1 base from V and 0 bases from J, with 12 bases in between. CDR3 DNA sequence: TGCGCCAGCAGCCAAGTCGCCGACAGAATGAACACTGAAGCTTTCTTT. Its protein product is CASSQVADRMNTEAFF.

The chain employs TRBV6-5 and TRBJ2-1; 7 positions agree with TRBD1. Germline V lookup: CDR1 MNHEY, CDR2 SVGAGI. V shed 6 bases and J 15 bases; nucleotides not matched to a gene: 17. This CDR3 comprises 14 residues. The CDR3 sequence is CASRPRQGAKHGFF. The CDR3 DNA reads as TGTGCCAGCAGACCACGACAGGGCGCCAAACACGGGTTCTTC.

The chain couples TRBV4-1 to TRBJ2-7, with D possibly being TRBD1 (7 bases). Trimming took off 0 bases at V and 6 bases at J, with 21 bases between the two ends. The CDR3 has 17 residues. Germline V gives CDR1 MGHRA, CDR2 YSYEKL. CDR3 DNA sequence: TGCGCCAGCAGCCAAGATGTAGGTGGCAGGGGGGTCTCCGAGCAGTACTTC. Amino acids: CASSQDVGGRGVSEQYF.

CDR3 sequence: CASSIVLAGSYEQYF. Written as DNA, the CDR3 is TGTGCCAGTAGTATTGTCCTAGCGGGGAGCTACGAGCAGTACTTC. The rearrangement links TRBV19 to TRBJ2-7, with 9 bases identical to TRBD2. The germline V gene encodes CDR1 LNHDA and CDR2 SQIVND (reference sequence). Trimming cost V 3 bases and J 3 bases; bases outside gene matches: 6. The CDR3 is 15 amino acids.

This clone was counted once. The gene calls are TRBV5-1 and TRBJ2-3; 9 nucleotides align to TRBD2. The CDR3 covers 21 residues. With 4 bases clipped from V and 0 bases from J, the junction kept 21 bases outside the gene matches. Germline assignment: CDR1 SGHRS and CDR2 YFSETQ. The CDR3 bases are TGCGCCAGCAGCAAACCACCGGGACTAGCTCGAAATTCAGCTAGCACAGATACGCAGTATTTT. The encoded protein is CASSKPPGLARNSASTDTQYF.

This chain connects TRBV28 to TRBJ2-7, with D perhaps matching TRBD1 (5 bases). The CDR3 has 15 residues. Germline V gene sequence: CDR1 MDHEN, CDR2 SYDVKM. V was cut by 3 bases and J by 2 bases, with 14 bases left in between. CDR3 in DNA: TGTGCCAGCAGTTTTTTTGCAGGGCCTACCTACGAGCAGTACTTC. Residues: CASSFFAGPTYEQYF. Full variable domain (missing parts from reference TRBV28 and TRBJ2-7): DVKVTQSSRYLVKRTGEKVFLECVQDMDHENMFWYRQDPGLGLRLIYFSYDVKMKEKGDIPEGYSVSREKKERFSLILESASTNQTSMYLCASSFFAGPTYEQYFGPGTRLTVT.

CDR3 DNA sequence: TGCGCCAGCAGCTTGGCCGACAGACCCTACGAGCAGTACTTC. Its protein product is CASSLADRPYEQYF. This sequence joins TRBV5-1 and TRBJ2-5, with D possibly TRBD1 on 5 matching bases. The J call could be wrong; TRBJ2-7 is a better fit for the DNA end. Germline CDR1 and CDR2: SGHRS and YFSETQ. The CDR3 contains 14 residues.

The V gene is TRBV5-1, the J gene TRBJ1-2; TRBD1 might be the D (5 bases). V lost 0 bases and J lost 4, with 19 bases in between. The CDR3 length is 17 residues. Looked up from germline, CDR1 is SGHRS and CDR2 is YFSETQ. In DNA, the CDR3 is TGCGCCAGCAGCTTGGGCACTACGCTGGGGGGGTCCTATGGCTACACCTTC. It is translated as CASSLGTTLGGSYGYTF.

Only a few counts were recorded for this clone. The V call is TRBV18, the J call TRBJ2-7; TRBD2 agrees at 15 bases. The CDR3 extends over 16 amino acids. The germline gives CDR1 KGHSH, CDR2 LQKENI. The ends lost 3 bases at V and 6 bases at J; junction bases unmatched: 6. The CDR3 spells CASSPKGTSGRTEQYF. In DNA, the CDR3 is TGTGCCAGCTCACCGAAGGGGACTAGCGGGAGGACCGAGCAGTACTTC.

The V and J genes are TRBV2 and TRBJ2-7; TRBD2 might be the D (6 bases). Trimming shortened V by 7 bases and J by 0 bases, and 13 bases separated the two germline ends. CDR1 is SNHLY, CDR2 FYNNEI, per germline. CDR3 length: 14 amino acids. CDR3 in amino acids: CASNVDGGSYEQYF. The CDR3 nucleotides are TGTGCCAGCAACGTGGACGGGGGCTCCTACGAGCAGTACTTC.

This clone was seen just once. The gene calls are TRBV11-1 and TRBJ2-2; 9 bases map to TRBD1. The ends lost 6 bases at V and 4 bases at J; junction bases unmatched: 6. Germline loops: CDR1 SGHAT, CDR2 FQDESV (reference sequence). CDR3 size: 15 residues. CDR3 protein: CASSHRDRVTGELFF. DNA for the CDR3: TGTGCCAGCAGTCATCGGGACAGGGTCACCGGGGAGCTGTTTTTT.

This chain links TRBV5-1 with TRBJ1-3; D gene ambiguous. V was trimmed by 4 bases and J by 1 base, leaving 15 bases between them. This CDR3 has 16 residues. Germline loops: CDR1 SGHRS, CDR2 YFSETQ. For the CDR3, the DNA is TGCGCCAGCAGCCCTGACGGGGTGCCATCTGGAAACACCATATATTTT. Its protein product is CASSPDGVPSGNTIYF.

V and J are TRBV10-2 and TRBJ2-5, with D hard to call. CDR3 size: 14 residues. V was shortened by 6 bases and J by 5 bases, with 16 bases between the two germline ends. Germline V gene sequence: CDR1 WSHSY, CDR2 SAAADI. For the CDR3, the DNA is TGCGCCAGCAGCCTTCCCCGCATGCGCGAGACCCAGTACTTC. Its protein product is CASSLPRMRETQYF.

CDR3 nucleotides: TGTGCCAGCAGCTTCCTTTTCGTGGACAGGGGCTCACCCCTCCACTTT. Its protein product is CASSFLFVDRGSPLHF. V gene TRBV7-6 combines with J gene TRBJ1-6, with 9 bases that match TRBD1. The germline CDR1 and CDR2 sequences are SGHVS and FNYEAQ. Trimming at V came to 3 bases and at J to 10 bases, leaving 10 bases not matched to a gene. This CDR3 is 16 amino acids long.

Only a few counts were recorded for this clone. The chain has TRBV7-6 and TRBJ1-1; D might be TRBD1 (6 bases). The V and J ends lost 5 bases and 6 bases respectively, with 22 bases between them. The length of the CDR3 is 16 residues. Germline loops: CDR1 SGHVS, CDR2 FNYEAQ. CDR3 protein: CASSPRGEGTDAEAFF. CDR3 in DNA: TGTGCCAGCAGCCCGAGGGGGGAGGGGACGGACGCTGAAGCTTTCTTT.

The chain joins TRBV5-6 to TRBJ2-2, with D uncertain. Trimming took off 2 bases at V and 3 bases at J, with 11 bases between the two ends. The V gene's germline CDR1 is SGHDT and CDR2 YYEEEE. This CDR3 is built from 15 residues. The CDR3 nucleotides are TGTGCCAGCAGCTTAGGCGCGCGGTACACCGGGGAGCTGTTTTTT. Translated, it gives CASSLGARYTGELFF.

The chain couples TRBV12-5 to TRBJ2-7; D is undetermined. The V gene lost 5 bases and the J gene lost 3 bases, with 8 bases spanning the gap. The CDR3 has 12 amino acids. Germline loops: CDR1 LGHNT, CDR2 FRNRAP. CDR3 sequence: CASGPSLYEQYF. CDR3 nucleotide sequence: TGTGCTAGTGGTCCTTCCCTCTACGAGCAGTACTTC.

The CDR3 reads CASYTSGGTGATQYF. CDR3 DNA: TGTGCCAGCTATACGAGTGGGGGGACAGGCGCGACCCAGTACTTC. V usage is TRBV6-6 and J usage is TRBJ2-5, with TRBD1 matching 8 bases. V was pared by 8 bases and J by 7 bases, with 15 bases of the junction left unmatched. Germline V gene data show CDR1 as MNHNY and CDR2 as SVGAGI (reference sequence). This CDR3 region has 15 residues.

The genes are TRBV10-3 and TRBJ1-3; TRBD1 might be the D (6 bases). Germline CDR1 ENHRY, CDR2 SYGVKD. Trimming shortened V by 0 bases and J by 2 bases, and 11 bases separated the two germline ends. The CDR3 runs to 16 residues. The CDR3 DNA reads as TGTGCCATCAGTGAGTCCCGACAGGTGGCTGGAAACACCATATATTTT. It is translated as CAISESRQVAGNTIYF.

V and J are TRBV6-6 and TRBJ1-1; TRBD1 might be the D (6 bases). Between the trimmed V and J ends, which lost 6 bases and 6 bases, there was a span of 20 bases. The CDR3 spans 15 residues. The V gene's germline CDR1 is MNHNY and CDR2 SVGAGI (reference sequence). CDR3 sequence: CASRTNRAPTPEAFF. The CDR3, as DNA: TGTGCCAGCAGAACAAACAGGGCCCCAACCCCTGAAGCTTTCTTT.

The chain links TRBV27 to TRBJ1-2; possible D gene TRBD1, 5 bases. V was trimmed by 3 bases and J by 8 bases, leaving 19 bases between them. The CDR3 consists of 15 residues. Per the germline V gene, CDR1 is MNHEY and CDR2 is SMNVEV (reference sequence). The CDR3 loop reads CASSFGGQGRGGYTF. CDR3 in DNA: TGTGCCAGCAGTTTCGGGGGTCAGGGAAGGGGAGGCTACACCTTC.